Below, one TCR beta chain is given with its context. The data were obtained in a study of control samples from healthy donors and cancer patients. Germline loops: CDR1 MNHEY, CDR2 SMNVEV (reference sequence). There are 15 residues in the CDR3. Deletions cut 2 bases from V and 0 bases from J, with 8 bases between. Method: immunoSEQ multiplex PCR; TCRdb's copy keeps in-frame clones and lacks some. The sample carries 130,000 or so clones, approximately 91% recorded once. Sample: blood. The chain couples TRBV27 to TRBJ1-5, with D uncertain. This TCR derives from a man in his fifties or sixties in good health. The CDR3 DNA is TGTGCCAGCAGTTTACGGGGAAATAGCAATCAGCCCCAGCATTTT. This gives the protein CASSLRGNSNQPQHF.